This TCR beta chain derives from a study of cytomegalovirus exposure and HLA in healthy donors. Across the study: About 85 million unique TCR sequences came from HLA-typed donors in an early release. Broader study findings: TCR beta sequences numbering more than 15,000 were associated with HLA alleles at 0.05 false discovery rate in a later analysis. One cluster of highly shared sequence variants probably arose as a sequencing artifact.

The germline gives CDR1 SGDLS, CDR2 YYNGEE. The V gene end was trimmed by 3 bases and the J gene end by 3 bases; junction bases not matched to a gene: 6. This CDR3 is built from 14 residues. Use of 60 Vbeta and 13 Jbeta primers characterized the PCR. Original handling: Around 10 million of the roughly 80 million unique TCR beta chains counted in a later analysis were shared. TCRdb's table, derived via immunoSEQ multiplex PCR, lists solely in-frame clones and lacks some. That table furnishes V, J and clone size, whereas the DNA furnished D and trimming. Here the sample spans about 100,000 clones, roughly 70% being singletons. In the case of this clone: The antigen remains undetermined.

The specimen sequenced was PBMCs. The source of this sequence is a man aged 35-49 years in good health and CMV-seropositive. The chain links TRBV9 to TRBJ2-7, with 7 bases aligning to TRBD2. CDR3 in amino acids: CASSAGGLNYEQYF. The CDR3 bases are TGTGCCAGCAGCGCGGGGGGTCTGAACTACGAGCAGTACTTC.